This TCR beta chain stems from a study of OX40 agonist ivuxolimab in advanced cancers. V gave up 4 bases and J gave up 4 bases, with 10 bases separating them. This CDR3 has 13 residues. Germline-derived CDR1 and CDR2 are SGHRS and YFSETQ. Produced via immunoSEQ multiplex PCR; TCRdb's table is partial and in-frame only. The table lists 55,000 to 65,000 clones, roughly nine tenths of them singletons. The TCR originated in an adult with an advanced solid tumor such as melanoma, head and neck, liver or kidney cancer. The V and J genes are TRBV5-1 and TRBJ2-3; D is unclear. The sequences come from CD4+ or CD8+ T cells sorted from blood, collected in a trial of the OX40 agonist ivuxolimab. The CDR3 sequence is CASSPLLSDTQYF. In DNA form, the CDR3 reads TGCGCCAGCAGCCCCCTGTTATCAGATACGCAGTATTTT.